The next 21 T cell receptor beta chains were all read from a single sample in a study of CD8+ T cells in alopecia areata. In each case, RNA was isolated and then reverse transcribed into cDNA as the sequencing template. TCRdb's table, derived via immunoSEQ multiplex PCR, lists solely in-frame clones and lacks some. The sample yields some 31,000 clones, roughly 80% seen once. Specimen: NKG2D-low CD8+ T cells sorted from blood. The source of these receptors is a human donor with alopecia areata.

The chain employs TRBV6-6 and TRBJ2-1; no reliable D call. From germline, CDR1 is MNHNY and CDR2 SVGAGI (reference sequence). The V end was cut by 5 bases, the J end by 5 bases, with 7 bases between. This CDR3 contains 12 residues. This CDR3 reads CASSPNHNEQFF. The CDR3 DNA sequence: TGTGCCAGCAGTCCAAACCACAATGAGCAGTTCTTC.

This chain joins TRBV2 and TRBJ2-1; no definite D call. The germline V gene encodes CDR1 SNHLY and CDR2 FYNNEI. The CDR3 runs to 15 residues. Trimming left V 2 bases short and J 0 bases short, with 8 bases between. CDR3 protein: CASSEPQASYNEQFF. CDR3 DNA sequence: TGTGCCAGCAGTGAACCCCAGGCCTCCTACAATGAGCAGTTCTTC.

This clone was seen more than once but under ten times. The genes are TRBV4-2 and TRBJ1-1, with D maybe TRBD1 (6 bases). The V end was cut by 1 base, the J end by 7 bases, with 16 bases between. Germline V gives CDR1 LGHNA, CDR2 YNFKEQ. This CDR3 spans 15 amino acids. This chain's CDR3 is CASSQASGEVGEAFF. As DNA, the CDR3 is TGTGCCAGCAGCCAAGCATCAGGGGAGGTCGGTGAAGCTTTCTTT.

Comments on this clone: A junction end diverges from the germline sequence, so it may reflect a read error. The chain recombines TRBV5-1 with TRBJ2-7; 14 bases match TRBD2. Germline-derived CDR1 and CDR2 are SGHRS and YFSETQ. The CDR3 is 14 residues long. The CDR3 DNA is TGTGCCAGCAGCCAGGGACTAGCGGGAGTACAGCAGTACTTC. Translated: CASSQGLAGVQQYF.

This clone was seen more than once but under ten times. The V and J genes are TRBV19 and TRBJ2-5; possible D gene TRBD2, 6 bases. This CDR3 comprises 14 residues. Germline CDR1 reads LNHDA; CDR2 reads SQIVND (reference sequence). The ends were cut back, 2 bases at V and 5 bases at J, with 12 bases in the middle. CDR3 residues: CASSIMGLVETQYF. The CDR3 bases are TGTGCCAGTAGTATAATGGGACTGGTTGAGACCCAGTACTTC.

The V call is TRBV2, the J call TRBJ2-7; 10 bases are a match to TRBD1. Trimming cost V 8 bases and J 0 bases; bases outside gene matches: 4. The CDR3 has 14 amino acids. Germline-derived CDR1 and CDR2 are SNHLY and FYNNEI. CDR3 sequence (DNA): TGTGCCAGCGGGTGGGACAGGGGCTCCTACGAGCAGTACTTC. The encoded protein is CASGWDRGSYEQYF.

The genes are TRBV11-2 and TRBJ2-1; D is unresolved. Germline CDR1 is SGHAT and CDR2 is FQNNGV. This CDR3 comprises 12 residues. Trimming took off 5 bases at V and 10 bases at J, with 12 bases between the two ends. The CDR3 sequence is CASSVRPVEQFF. For the CDR3, the DNA is TGTGCCAGCAGCGTTAGACCGGTCGAGCAGTTCTTC.

The chain has TRBV5-1 and TRBJ2-4, with D unclear. The V and J ends lost 4 bases and 0 bases respectively, with 11 bases between them. Germline V lookup: CDR1 SGHRS, CDR2 YFSETQ. The CDR3 totals 15 residues. CDR3 sequence (DNA): TGCGCCAGCAGCAACAGAGACCTAGCCAAAAACATTCAGTACTTC. It codes for CASSNRDLAKNIQYF.

The V call is TRBV11-1, the J call TRBJ2-7, with no clear D. Germline V gives CDR1 SGHAT, CDR2 FQDESV (reference sequence). Trimming took off 1 base at V and 0 bases at J, with 1 base between the two ends. The CDR3 length is 12 residues. DNA for the CDR3: TGTGCCAGCAGCTTAGGCTCCTACGAGCAGTACTTC. Residues: CASSLGSYEQYF.

This sequence joins TRBV29-1 and TRBJ2-5; the D is unclear. Germline values: CDR1 SQVTM, CDR2 ANQGSEA. This CDR3 contains 14 residues. V gave up 3 bases and J gave up 2 bases, with 13 bases separating them. CDR3 DNA sequence: TGCAGCGTTGATAGTGGAGCGAGACAAGAGACCCAGTACTTC. This sequence encodes CSVDSGARQETQYF.

This chain joins TRBV19 and TRBJ2-7, with D unclear. Germline V gene sequence: CDR1 LNHDA, CDR2 SQIVND (reference sequence). This CDR3 contains 12 residues. Trimming stripped 5 bases from V and 1 base from J, with 6 bases between. CDR3 in DNA: TGTGCCAGTAGTTGGGGATCCTACGAGCAGTACTTC. Translation: CASSWGSYEQYF.

The chain links TRBV7-9 to TRBJ1-2; no clear D gene. The V end was cut by 0 bases, the J end by 5 bases, with 4 bases between. CDR1 SEHNR and CDR2 FQNEAQ come from the germline V gene (reference sequence). The CDR3 is made up of 12 amino acids. The CDR3 reads CASSLAHYGYTF. The CDR3 coding sequence is TGTGCCAGCAGCTTAGCTCATTATGGCTACACCTTC.

This chain connects TRBV7-2 to TRBJ2-2, with D perhaps matching TRBD1 (6 bases). CDR3 size: 13 residues. Germline CDR1 SGHTA, CDR2 FQGNSA. Trimming removed 10 bases at V and 1 base at J, with 10 bases between. The CDR3: CATTGLNTGELFF. The CDR3 bases are TGTGCCACGACAGGCTTGAACACCGGGGAGCTGTTTTTT. The full variable domain, completed using reference TRBV7-2 and TRBJ2-2, is GAGVSQSPSNKVTEKGKDVELRCDPISGHTALYWYRQSLGQGLEFLIYFQGNSAPDKSGLPSDRFSAERTGGSVSTLTIQRTQQEDSAVYLCATTGLNTGELFFGEGSRLTVL.

The chain has TRBV29-1 and TRBJ2-3; a weak D match, TRBD2 (7 bases). Germline CDR1 and CDR2: SQVTM and ANQGSEA. The CDR3 spans 13 residues. Deletions cut 3 bases from V and 4 bases from J, with 11 bases between. The CDR3 region is CSVDAGASDTQYF. The CDR3 DNA reads TGCAGCGTTGATGCGGGGGCCTCAGATACGCAGTATTTT.

The CDR3 region is CASGSSRDRAIGELFF. CDR3 nucleotides: TGCGCCAGCGGCTCTTCCCGGGACAGGGCGATCGGGGAGCTGTTTTTT. This sequence joins TRBV5-1 and TRBJ2-2; 9 bases agree with TRBD1. Germline assignment: CDR1 SGHRS and CDR2 YFSETQ. V lost 7 bases, J lost 7 bases, and 14 bases stayed unmatched. This CDR3 comprises 16 residues.

The gene calls are TRBV7-9 and TRBJ2-7; TRBD1 matches 7 bases. J was trimmed by 4 bases and V by 5 bases; bases with no gene match: 14. Per germline, CDR1 SEHNR and CDR2 FQNEAQ (reference sequence). The CDR3 is made up of 16 amino acids. The CDR3 region has the DNA TGTGCCAGCAGCCCGCCTACCGGGACAGACCTTTACGAGCAGTACTTC. Protein: CASSPPTGTDLYEQYF.

This rearrangement joins TRBV9 to TRBJ2-7; D gene unclear. Trimming left V 0 bases short and J 3 bases short, with 10 bases between. The CDR3 loop spans 14 amino acids. CDR1 and CDR2 (germline): SGDLS, YYNGEE. CDR3 loop: CASSVGFQNYEQYF. CDR3 DNA sequence: TGTGCCAGCAGCGTAGGCTTTCAGAACTACGAGCAGTACTTC.

As DNA, the CDR3 is TGTGCCAGCAGTTTAGAAGTTTACGGAGGCAGCACTGAAGCTTTCTTT. As protein: CASSLEVYGGSTEAFF. This sequence joins TRBV27 and TRBJ1-1; D ambiguous. The CDR3 spans 16 residues. The V gene's germline CDR1 is MNHEY and CDR2 SMNVEV (reference sequence). V gave up 2 bases and J gave up 4 bases, with 17 bases separating them.

This clone has only one observation. V gene TRBV18 combines with J gene TRBJ1-1; no clear D. Trimming took off 0 bases at V and 5 bases at J, with 13 bases between the two ends. The germline CDR1 and CDR2 sequences are KGHSH and LQKENI. This CDR3 spans 15 amino acids. Here the CDR3 reads CASSPPLGAGTEAFF. The DNA for the CDR3 is TGTGCCAGCTCACCACCGCTTGGTGCGGGGACTGAAGCTTTCTTT.

V and J are TRBV7-9 and TRBJ2-1; 9 positions agree with TRBD2. Losses at the gene ends were 1 base for V and 13 bases for J; bases not matched to a gene: 5. This CDR3 comprises 13 residues. Germline CDR1 is SEHNR and CDR2 is FQNEAQ (reference sequence). The CDR3 protein is CASSLGQRGVQFF. The CDR3 bases are TGTGCCAGCAGCTTAGGTCAGCGGGGGGTTCAGTTCTTC.

The rearrangement uses TRBV30 and TRBJ2-3; 8 bases agree with TRBD1. CDR3 length: 15 residues. J lost 4 bases, V lost 0 bases, and 6 bases had no gene match. The germline V gene has CDR1 GTSNPN and CDR2 SVGIG (reference sequence). The CDR3: CAWSVPRGRSDTQYF. The CDR3 nucleotides are TGTGCCTGGAGTGTACCCAGGGGGCGGTCAGATACGCAGTATTTT.